This T cell receptor beta chain is drawn from a study of T-cell memory formation after mild COVID-19. Study-level results: Researchers could not confirm that second-wave clones peaking on day 37 targeted SARS-CoV-2.

MiXCR was run by TCRdb on the 5' RACE reads, yielding one entry per CDR3 protein. The sample includes 450,000 to 650,000 distinct CDR3 sequences, just over 20% of them seen just once. To note about this clonotype: Its antigen is as yet unknown. The germline gene is not matched at one end of the junction; a read error may be the cause.

CDR1 is DFQATT and CDR2 is SNEGSKA in the germline V gene (reference sequence). The CDR3 runs 14 residues. The TCR was taken from an adult woman who had mild COVID-19 (a few samples of this study predate the infection). Cell type and time point are not known. The specimen sequenced was PBMCs or a T cell subset sorted from them (not recorded which). The chain uses TRBV20-1 and TRBJ1-2; maybe TRBD1 (6 bases). CDR3 protein: CSARDGAYTGTPQF. The DNA of the CDR3 is TGCAGTGCTAGAGACGGGGCCTACACAGGGACACCACAATTC.